The rows below give T cell receptor beta chains drawn from one sample of a study of cytomegalovirus exposure and HLA in healthy donors. Data came from immunoSEQ multiplex PCR; TCRdb stores just in-frame clones and leaves some out. The data show approximately 70,000 clones, 65% to 75% seen once. The material sequenced was PBMCs. These receptors were collected from a man aged 40-49 years in good health and CMV-seropositive. Each CDR3 is given with its conserved first and last residue. Each record gives: clone size, J gene, CDR3 length, D gene, V gene, CDR3 protein, CDR3 DNA. A D gene is named only where the DNA matches it firmly. The size of a clone is reported for some rows only, either as once, few or many, or as a class for expanded clones.

>few|TRBJ1-4|13|-|TRBV7-6
CASSTAGGEKLFF
TGTGCCAGCAGTACGGCGGGAGGGGAAAAACTGTTTTTT
>few|TRBJ1-1|11|TRBD1|TRBV7-2
CASMRTGKAFF
TGTGCCAGCATGAGGACAGGGAAAGCTTTCTTT
>-|TRBJ2-5|15|-|TRBV6-1
CASSENRAPRETQYF
TGTGCCAGCAGTGAAAACAGGGCCCCACGAGAGACCCAGTACTTC
>-|TRBJ2-7|16|TRBD2|TRBV7-6
CASSLIASGSNDEQYF
TGTGCCAGCAGCTTAATCGCTAGCGGGAGTAATGACGAGCAGTACTTC
>few|TRBJ2-7|14|-|TRBV29-1
CSTPPEWEIYEQYF
TGCAGCACGCCCCCTGAGTGGGAGATCTACGAGCAGTACTTC
>-|TRBJ1-1|15|TRBD1|TRBV19
CASSPTGGFNTEAFF
TGTGCCAGTAGTCCCACAGGGGGCTTCAACACTGAAGCTTTCTTT
>-|TRBJ1-5|15|TRBD1|TRBV18
CASSPGTGESQPQHF
TGTGCCAGCTCACCCGGGACAGGGGAGAGTCAGCCCCAGCATTTT
>-|TRBJ1-6|16|TRBD1|TRBV18
CASSRRQGADNSPLHF
TGTGCCAGCTCACGACGACAGGGGGCCGATAATTCACCCCTCCACTTT
>-|TRBJ2-5|15|-|TRBV6-5
CASSYGTSSQETQYF
TGTGCCAGCAGTTACGGGACTTCCAGCCAAGAGACCCAGTACTTC
>-|TRBJ1-2|17|TRBD1|TRBV25-1
CASSGKLGQETNYGYTF
TGTGCCAGCAGTGGGAAACTGGGACAGGAGACTAACTATGGCTACACCTTC
>-|TRBJ1-2|15|TRBD1|TRBV7-2
CASSSAPGQNYGYTF
TGTGCCAGCAGCTCTGCACCGGGACAGAACTATGGCTACACCTTC
>once|TRBJ1-2|15|TRBD1|TRBV6-5
CASRAGTGVPYGYTF
TGTGCCAGCCGAGCTGGGACAGGGGTGCCGTATGGCTACACCTTC
>few|TRBJ2-1|18|TRBD2|TRBV25-1
CASSAYSGTSGRGGEQFF
TGTGCCAGCAGTGCGTACTCCGGGACTAGCGGGAGAGGGGGTGAGCAGTTCTTC
>-|TRBJ1-2|14|TRBD1|TRBV30
CAWSKQGIVVGYTF
TGTGCCTGGAGTAAACAGGGGATAGTTGTTGGCTACACCTTC
>-|TRBJ1-1|14|-|TRBV19
CASSIGFMNTEAFF
TGTGCCAGTAGTATAGGTTTTATGAACACTGAAGCTTTCTTT
>-|TRBJ2-1|16|TRBD2|TRBV14
CASSLGVSGIGNEQFF
TGTGCCAGCAGCCTGGGGGTTAGCGGGATCGGCAATGAGCAGTTCTTC
>once|TRBJ1-5|14|TRBD1|TRBV19
CASKGPQGHQPQHF
TGTGCCAGTAAGGGGCCACAGGGGCATCAGCCCCAGCATTTT
>-|TRBJ1-1|15|-|TRBV7-9
CASSRFGAGDTEAFF
TGTGCCAGCAGCCGCTTCGGGGCGGGGGACACTGAAGCTTTCTTT
>-|TRBJ1-5|14|TRBD1|TRBV27
CASSLGQGNQPQHF
TGTGCCAGCAGTCTAGGACAGGGAAATCAGCCCCAGCATTTT
>-|TRBJ1-5|15|-|TRBV11-2
CASSLGESYNQPQHF
TGTGCCAGCAGCTTAGGAGAAAGTTACAATCAGCCCCAGCATTTT
>few|TRBJ1-1|15|TRBD1|TRBV10-3
CAIRGDRAKDTEAFF
TGTGCCATCAGGGGGGACAGGGCCAAAGACACTGAAGCTTTCTTT
>-|TRBJ2-1|15|-|TRBV5-1
CASSLASAGSNEQFF
TGCGCCAGCAGCTTGGCCTCGGCAGGCAGTAATGAGCAGTTCTTC
>many|TRBJ1-2|12|TRBD1|TRBV12-5
CASGQDNYGYTF
TGTGCCTCGGGACAGGATAACTATGGCTACACCTTC
>-|TRBJ2-7|13|-|TRBV6-5
CASSRQDPYEQYF
TGTGCCAGCAGTCGACAGGACCCCTACGAGCAGTACTTC
>-|TRBJ1-4|15|-|TRBV6-5
CASSYLGGSSEKLFF
TGTGCCAGCAGTTACTTAGGAGGGTCATCGGAGAAACTGTTTTTT
>-|TRBJ1-5|13|-|TRBV7-9
CASSLAAGQPQHF
TGTGCCAGCAGCTTAGCTGCAGGGCAGCCCCAGCATTTT
>-|TRBJ2-1|16|-|TRBV14
CASSQGGQGIWNEQFF
TGTGCCAGCAGCCAAGGAGGGCAGGGGATCTGGAATGAGCAGTTCTTC
>-|TRBJ1-1|15|-|TRBV5-1
CASSLEAGVRTEAFF
TGCGCCAGCAGCTTGGAAGCCGGGGTTCGGACTGAAGCTTTCTTT
>-|TRBJ1-4|14|-|TRBV5-1
CASSYSGGEEKLFF
TGCGCCAGCAGCTATTCTGGGGGCGAAGAAAAACTGTTTTTT
>once|TRBJ1-3|14|-|TRBV30
CAWSERDARNTIYF
TGTGCCTGGAGTGAGCGGGATGCTAGAAACACCATATATTTT
>-|TRBJ2-7|15|-|TRBV4-1
CASSQDYGSVDEQYF
TGCGCCAGCAGCCAAGATTACGGGAGTGTCGACGAGCAGTACTTC
>-|TRBJ1-1|14|-|TRBV7-3
CASSPGVDLGEAFF
TGTGCCAGCAGCCCAGGGGTGGATTTGGGTGAAGCTTTCTTT
>-|TRBJ1-2|13|TRBD1|TRBV2
CASRAGTGTGYTF
TGTGCCAGCAGAGCCGGGACAGGCACTGGCTACACCTTC
>-|TRBJ2-1|16|TRBD2|TRBV7-2
CASSPRAGGLNNEQFF
TGTGCCAGCAGCCCAAGAGCGGGAGGGTTGAACAATGAGCAGTTCTTC
>-|TRBJ2-7|14|-|TRBV5-8
CASRSGAWGREQYF
TGTGCCAGCAGGTCTGGGGCCTGGGGGCGCGAGCAGTACTTC
>-|TRBJ2-1|16|TRBD1|TRBV7-9
CASSPRTGTGDNEQFF
TGTGCCAGCAGCCCCCGCACCGGGACAGGGGACAATGAGCAGTTCTTC
>few|TRBJ1-4|14|-|TRBV10-2
CASSEVGEEEKLFF
TGCGCCAGCAGTGAGGTAGGGGAAGAGGAAAAACTGTTTTTT
>-|TRBJ2-1|15|TRBD2|TRBV5-5
CASSPVGLAGDEQFF
TGTGCCAGCAGCCCTGTGGGACTAGCGGGAGATGAGCAGTTCTTC
>-|TRBJ1-3|15|-|TRBV9
CASSAPQDSGNTIYF
TGTGCCAGCAGCGCTCCGCAGGACTCTGGAAACACCATATATTTT
>-|TRBJ1-2|12|TRBD1|TRBV6-5
CASRRTGEGYTF
TGTGCCAGCAGGCGGACAGGGGAGGGCTACACCTTC
>-|TRBJ1-3|14|-|TRBV9
CASSNRDTGNTIYF
TGTGCCAGCAGCAACCGGGACACTGGAAACACCATATATTTT
>-|TRBJ2-2|16|TRBD2|TRBV11-2
CASSLGVGRATGELFF
TGTGCCAGCAGCTTAGGGGTCGGGAGGGCAACCGGGGAGCTGTTTTTT
>-|TRBJ2-5|15|-|TRBV14
CASSPGVRDQETQYF
TGTGCCAGCAGCCCTGGGGTCAGGGATCAAGAGACCCAGTACTTC
>-|TRBJ1-6|11|-|TRBV30
CAWNKNSPLHF
TGTGCCTGGAATAAAAATTCACCCCTCCACTTT
>few|TRBJ1-1|15|TRBD1|TRBV25-1
CASSELRQGATEAFF
TGTGCCAGCAGTGAATTAAGGCAGGGGGCCACTGAAGCTTTCTTT
>-|TRBJ1-2|14|-|TRBV2
CASSREEGRYGYTF
TGTGCCAGCAGCCGGGAGGAGGGGCGGTATGGCTACACCTTC
>few|TRBJ2-5|12|-|TRBV29-1
CSVFSGQETQYF
TGCAGCGTGTTCAGCGGCCAAGAGACCCAGTACTTC
>once|TRBJ2-3|16|TRBD2|TRBV27
CASSLVSGSGTDTQYF
TGTGCCAGCAGTTTAGTTAGCGGGAGTGGTACAGATACGCAGTATTTT
>-|TRBJ1-2|15|-|TRBV7-9
CASSLTAGGFYGYTF
TGTGCCAGCAGTCTTACAGCCGGGGGGTTCTATGGCTACACCTTC
>-|TRBJ2-2|15|-|TRBV15
CATSRRGLNTGELFF
TGTGCCACCAGCAGACGGGGACTTAACACCGGGGAGCTGTTTTTT
>-|TRBJ2-2|16|-|TRBV4-1
CASSLAYRANTGELFF
TGCGCCAGCAGCCTCGCTTACAGGGCGAACACCGGGGAGCTGTTTTTT
>-|TRBJ2-2|13|-|TRBV29-1
CSATKTSTGELFF
TGCAGCGCCACGAAGACTAGCACCGGGGAGCTGTTTTTT
>-|TRBJ1-2|15|-|TRBV7-6
CASSSFEGSNYGYTF
TGTGCCAGCAGCTCGTTCGAGGGCTCTAACTATGGCTACACCTTC
>few|TRBJ1-5|14|-|TRBV28
CASSLIYSNQPQHF
TGTGCCAGCAGTTTAATCTATAGCAATCAGCCCCAGCATTTT
>few|TRBJ2-3|14|-|TRBV30
CAWGGLTSTDTQYF
TGTGCCTGGGGAGGACTAACAAGCACAGATACGCAGTATTTT
>-|TRBJ2-7|12|-|TRBV30
CAWSGGGYEQYF
TGTGCCTGGAGTGGTGGGGGGTACGAGCAGTACTTC
>-|TRBJ1-2|14|TRBD1|TRBV27
CASSRTGAGSGYTF
TGTGCCAGCAGTCGAACAGGGGCGGGGTCTGGCTACACCTTC